Described below is a single T cell receptor beta chain sequence and its context. Its specificity is unknown. Amplified TCR beta CDR3 regions were obtained using RNA transcripts as template. HTBI primers were used in a first-round RT-PCR, which preceded a second-round multiplex PCR. A single record per CDR3 protein comes from TCRdb applying MiXCR to the multiplex PCR reads. The top ten hold approximately 9.8% of the sample, which has roughly 480,000 distinct CDR3 sequences, approximately 15% seen once. This record belongs to a study of Graves' ophthalmopathy and Graves' hyperthyroidism. Study findings and constraints: Built on 13 signatures, a model told ophthalmopathy apart from stable hyperthyroidism with roughly 88% sensitivity and less than 82% specificity.

This CDR3 region has 14 residues. V lost 0 bases and J lost 5, with 9 bases in between. The germline V gene has CDR1 SGHRS and CDR2 YFSETQ. Input material: blood. This receptor was obtained from a woman aged 25 to 39 with Graves' ophthalmopathy. This chain uses TRBV5-1 with TRBJ2-4, with D hard to call. CDR3 in amino acids: CASSLESAQNIQYF. Here the CDR3 DNA reads TGCGCCAGCAGCTTGGAATCAGCTCAAAACATTCAGTACTTC.